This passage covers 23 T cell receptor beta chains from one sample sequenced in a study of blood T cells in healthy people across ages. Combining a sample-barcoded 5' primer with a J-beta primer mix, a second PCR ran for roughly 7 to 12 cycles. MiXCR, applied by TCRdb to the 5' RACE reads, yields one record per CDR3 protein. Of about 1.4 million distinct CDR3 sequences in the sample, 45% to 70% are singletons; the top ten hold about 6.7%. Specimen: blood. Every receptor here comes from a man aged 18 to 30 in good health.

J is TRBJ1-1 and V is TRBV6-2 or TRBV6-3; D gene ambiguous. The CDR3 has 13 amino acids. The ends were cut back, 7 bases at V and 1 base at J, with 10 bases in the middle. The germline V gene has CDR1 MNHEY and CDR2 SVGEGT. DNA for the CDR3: TGTGCCAGCAACCACGGACCGAACACTGAAGCTTTCTTT. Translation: CASNHGPNTEAFF.

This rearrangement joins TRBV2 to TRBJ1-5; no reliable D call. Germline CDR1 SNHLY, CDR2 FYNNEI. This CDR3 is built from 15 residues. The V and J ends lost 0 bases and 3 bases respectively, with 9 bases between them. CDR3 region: CASSEALRLNQPQHF. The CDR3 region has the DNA TGTGCCAGCAGTGAAGCGCTTCGTCTCAATCAGCCCCAGCATTTT.

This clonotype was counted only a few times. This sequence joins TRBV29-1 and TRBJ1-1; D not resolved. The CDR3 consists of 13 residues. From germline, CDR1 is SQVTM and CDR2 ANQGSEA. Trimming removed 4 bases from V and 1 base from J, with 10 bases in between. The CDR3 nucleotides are TGCAGCGTTGGCGGGGAGAGGAACACTGAAGCTTTCTTT. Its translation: CSVGGERNTEAFF.

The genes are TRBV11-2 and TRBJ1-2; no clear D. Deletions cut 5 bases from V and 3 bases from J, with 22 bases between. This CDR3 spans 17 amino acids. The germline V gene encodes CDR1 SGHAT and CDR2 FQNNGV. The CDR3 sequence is CASSGRTEEELYYGYTF. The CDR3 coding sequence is TGTGCCAGCAGCGGTCGGACTGAAGAAGAGCTATACTATGGCTACACCTTC. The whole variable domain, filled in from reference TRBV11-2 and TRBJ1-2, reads EAGVAQSPRYKIIEKRQSVAFWCNPISGHATLYWYQQILGQGPKLLIQFQNNGVVDDSQLPKDRFSAERLKGVDSTLKIQPAKLEDSAVYLCASSGRTEEELYYGYTFGSGTRLTVV.

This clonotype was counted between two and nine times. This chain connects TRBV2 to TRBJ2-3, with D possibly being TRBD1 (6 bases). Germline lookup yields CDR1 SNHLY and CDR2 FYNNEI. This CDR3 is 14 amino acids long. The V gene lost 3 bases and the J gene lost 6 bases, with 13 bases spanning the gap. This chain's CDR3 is CASSEVTGSDTQYF. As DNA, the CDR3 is TGTGCCAGCAGTGAGGTAACAGGGTCGGATACGCAGTATTTT. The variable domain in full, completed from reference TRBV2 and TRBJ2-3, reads EPEVTQTPSHQVTQMGQEVILRCVPISNHLYFYWYRQILGQKVEFLVSFYNNEISEKSEIFDDQFSVERPDGSNFTLKIRSTKLEDSAMYFCASSEVTGSDTQYFGPGTRLTVL.

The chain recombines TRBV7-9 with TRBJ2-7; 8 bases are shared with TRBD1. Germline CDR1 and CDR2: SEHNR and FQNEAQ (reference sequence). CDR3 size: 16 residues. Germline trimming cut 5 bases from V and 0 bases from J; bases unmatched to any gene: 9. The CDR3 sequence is CASSPPGQASSYEQYF. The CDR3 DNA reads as TGTGCCAGCAGCCCCCCGGGACAGGCAAGCTCCTACGAGCAGTACTTC.

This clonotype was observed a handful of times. The CDR3 DNA reads as TGCGCCAGCAGCCTGTCCGCTGGGGCCTACGAGCAGTACTTC. It codes for CASSLSAGAYEQYF. V gene TRBV4-1 combines with J gene TRBJ2-7; no clear D. Germline loops: CDR1 MGHRA, CDR2 YSYEKL. The CDR3 length is 14 residues. V was trimmed by 4 bases and J by 2 bases, leaving 12 bases between them.

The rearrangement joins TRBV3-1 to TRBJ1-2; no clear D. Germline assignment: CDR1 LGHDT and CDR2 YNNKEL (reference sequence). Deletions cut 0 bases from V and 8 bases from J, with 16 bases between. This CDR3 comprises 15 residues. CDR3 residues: CASSQDRERVGGYTF. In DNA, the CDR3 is TGTGCCAGCAGCCAAGATCGTGAAAGGGTCGGCGGCTACACCTTC.

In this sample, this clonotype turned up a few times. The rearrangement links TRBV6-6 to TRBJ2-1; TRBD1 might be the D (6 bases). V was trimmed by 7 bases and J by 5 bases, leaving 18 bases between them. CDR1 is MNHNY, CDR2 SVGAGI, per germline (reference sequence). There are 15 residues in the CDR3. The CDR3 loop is CASTPPGAGDNEQFF. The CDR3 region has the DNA TGTGCCAGCACTCCCCCTGGGGCAGGGGACAATGAGCAGTTCTTC.

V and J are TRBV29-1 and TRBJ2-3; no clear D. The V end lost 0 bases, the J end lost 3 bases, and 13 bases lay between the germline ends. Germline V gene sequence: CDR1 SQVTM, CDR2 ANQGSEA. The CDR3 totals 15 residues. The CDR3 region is CSVEDQPVTTDTQYF. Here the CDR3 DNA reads TGCAGCGTTGAAGATCAGCCGGTAACGACAGATACGCAGTATTTT.

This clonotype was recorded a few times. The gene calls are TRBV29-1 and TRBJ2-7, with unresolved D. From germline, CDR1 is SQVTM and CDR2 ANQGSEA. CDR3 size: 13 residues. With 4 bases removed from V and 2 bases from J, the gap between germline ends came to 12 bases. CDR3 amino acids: CSVVRPLTYEQYF. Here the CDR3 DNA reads TGCAGCGTTGTCAGGCCCCTTACCTACGAGCAGTACTTC.

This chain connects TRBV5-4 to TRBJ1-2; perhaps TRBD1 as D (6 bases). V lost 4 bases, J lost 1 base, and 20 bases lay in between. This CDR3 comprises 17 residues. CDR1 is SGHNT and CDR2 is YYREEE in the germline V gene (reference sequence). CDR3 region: CASSPIGRRGGNYGYTF. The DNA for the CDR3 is TGTGCCAGCAGCCCAATTGGACGTAGAGGGGGTAACTATGGCTACACCTTC. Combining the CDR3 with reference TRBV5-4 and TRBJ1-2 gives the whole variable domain ETGVTQSPTHLIKTRGQQVTLRCSSQSGHNTVSWYQQALGQGPQFIFQYYREEENGRGNFPPRFSGLQFPNYSSELNVNALELDDSALYLCASSPIGRRGGNYGYTFGSGTRLTVV.

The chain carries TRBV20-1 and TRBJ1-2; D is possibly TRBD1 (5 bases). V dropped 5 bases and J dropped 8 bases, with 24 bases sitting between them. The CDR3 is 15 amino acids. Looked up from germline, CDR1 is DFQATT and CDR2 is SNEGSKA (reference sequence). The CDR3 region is CSAGDPGGTMRGYTF. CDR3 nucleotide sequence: TGCAGTGCTGGGGATCCCGGGGGTACTATGAGGGGCTACACCTTC.

The CDR3 spells CASSQDPKFQQGVGRETQYF. Here the CDR3 DNA reads TGCGCCAGCAGCCAAGATCCCAAATTCCAACAGGGGGTTGGAAGAGAGACCCAGTACTTC. The V gene is TRBV4-1, the J gene TRBJ2-5; TRBD1 matches 8 bases. The CDR3 length is 20 residues. Trimming took 0 bases from V and 4 from J; bases not matched to a gene: 19. Germline lookup yields CDR1 MGHRA and CDR2 YSYEKL.

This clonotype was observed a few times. The CDR3 region is CASYGVGGPKNIQYF. The CDR3 DNA reads as TGTGCCAGTTACGGCGTCGGGGGTCCCAAAAACATTCAGTACTTC. The V call is TRBV6-6, the J call TRBJ2-4, with a possible D match to TRBD2 (6 bases). This CDR3 is 15 amino acids long. The V gene's germline CDR1 is MNHNY and CDR2 SVGAGI (reference sequence). Trimming removed 9 bases at V and 2 bases at J, with 17 bases between.

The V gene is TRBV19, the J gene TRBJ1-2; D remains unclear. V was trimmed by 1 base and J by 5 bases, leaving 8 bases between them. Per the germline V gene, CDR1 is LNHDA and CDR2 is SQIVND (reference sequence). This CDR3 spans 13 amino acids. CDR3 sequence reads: CASSIGSRYGYTF. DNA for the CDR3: TGTGCCAGTAGTATAGGCTCACGGTATGGCTACACCTTC.

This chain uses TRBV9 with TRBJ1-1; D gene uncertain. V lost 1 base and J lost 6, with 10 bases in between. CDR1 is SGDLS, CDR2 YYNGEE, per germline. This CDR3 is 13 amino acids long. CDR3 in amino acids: CASSVRGGAEAFF. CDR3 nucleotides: TGTGCCAGCAGCGTAAGAGGTGGGGCTGAAGCTTTCTTT.

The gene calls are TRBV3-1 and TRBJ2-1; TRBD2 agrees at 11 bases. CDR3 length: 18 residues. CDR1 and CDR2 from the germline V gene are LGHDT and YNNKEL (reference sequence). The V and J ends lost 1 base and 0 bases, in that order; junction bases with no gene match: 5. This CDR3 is CASSQVRTSGSSYNEQFF. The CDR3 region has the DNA TGTGCCAGCAGCCAAGTAAGAACTAGCGGGAGCTCCTACAATGAGCAGTTCTTC.

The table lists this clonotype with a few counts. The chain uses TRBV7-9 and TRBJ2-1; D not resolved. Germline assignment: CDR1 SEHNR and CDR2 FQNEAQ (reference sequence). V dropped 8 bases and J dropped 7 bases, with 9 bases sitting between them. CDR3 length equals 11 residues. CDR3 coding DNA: TGTGCCAGCGAAGAGAGGAATGAGCAGTTCTTC. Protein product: CASEERNEQFF.

The CDR3 here is CASNSNDGGALSTDTQYF. CDR3 nucleotides: TGTGCCAGCAATTCCAATGACGGTGGGGCCCTTAGCACAGATACGCAGTATTTT. This chain links TRBV6-2 or TRBV6-3 with TRBJ2-3; a possible D gene is TRBD1 (5 bases). Germline V lookup: CDR1 MNHEY, CDR2 SVGEGT. Trimming stripped 7 bases from V and 0 bases from J, with 23 bases between. The CDR3 is 18 amino acids.

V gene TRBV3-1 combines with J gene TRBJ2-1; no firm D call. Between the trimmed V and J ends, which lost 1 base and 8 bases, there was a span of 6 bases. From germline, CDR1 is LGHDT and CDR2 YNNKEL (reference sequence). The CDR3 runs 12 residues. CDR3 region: CASSQVGYEQFF. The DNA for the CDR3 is TGTGCCAGCAGCCAAGTTGGCTATGAGCAGTTCTTC.

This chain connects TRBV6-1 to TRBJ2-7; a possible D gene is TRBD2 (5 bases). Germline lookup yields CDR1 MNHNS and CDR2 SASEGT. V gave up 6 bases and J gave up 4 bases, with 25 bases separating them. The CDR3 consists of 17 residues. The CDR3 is CASRTYHGPHRGYEQYF. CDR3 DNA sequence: TGTGCCAGCAGAACTTACCATGGACCCCATAGAGGGTACGAGCAGTACTTC.

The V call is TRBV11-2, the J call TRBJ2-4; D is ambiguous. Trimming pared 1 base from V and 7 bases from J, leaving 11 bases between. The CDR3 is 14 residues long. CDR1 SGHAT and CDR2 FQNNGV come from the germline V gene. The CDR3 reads CASSLAVTNNIQYF. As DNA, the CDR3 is TGTGCCAGCAGCTTAGCAGTGACAAATAACATTCAGTACTTC.